This T cell receptor (beta chain) was captured by sequencing in a study of cytomegalovirus exposure and HLA in healthy donors. The CDR3 is made up of 14 amino acids. V lost 2 bases to trimming and J lost 2 bases; unmatched junction nucleotides: 1. Germline CDR1 is SNHLY and CDR2 is FYNNEI. Study-level points and caveats: It was likely that a cluster of highly shared sequence variants was a sequencing artifact.

Details on this clone: The antigen remains undetermined.

Use of 60 Vbeta and 13 Jbeta primers characterized the PCR. This table comes from immunoSEQ multiplex PCR, and its TCRdb copy is limited to in-frame clones, with some not included. The table lists approximately 140,000 clones, 70% to 85% of them singletons, with approximately 1.7% in the top ten. This clonotype originated in a boy between 5 and 17 years old in good health and CMV-seronegative. The source material was PBMCs. The chain couples TRBV2 to TRBJ1-2; 8 bases map to TRBD1. Written as DNA, the CDR3 is TGTGCCAGCAGTGAACAGGGGGCGAACTATGGCTACACCTTC. As protein: CASSEQGANYGYTF. Full variable domain (rest looked up from reference TRBV2 and TRBJ1-2): EPEVTQTPSHQVTQMGQEVILRCVPISNHLYFYWYRQILGQKVEFLVSFYNNEISEKSEIFDDQFSVERPDGSNFTLKIRSTKLEDSAMYFCASSEQGANYGYTFGSGTRLTVV.